Below, one T cell receptor (beta chain) is given with its context. Antigen specificity is unknown. The CDR3 loop spans 13 amino acids. V lost 7 bases and J 6 bases, leaving 13 bases between the germline ends. CDR1 is SNHLY, CDR2 FYNNEI, per germline. The data stem from a study of OX40 agonist ivuxolimab in advanced cancers. Notes on the study in general: At 0.1-3.0 mg/kg, partial responders had clonal expansion among the lowest observed.

Assay: immunoSEQ multiplex PCR; the TCRdb copy retains only in-frame clones and omits some. This table has 95,000 to 100,000 clones, 90% to 95% appearing once. The chain is built from TRBV2 and TRBJ1-5; TRBD1 might be the D (5 bases). This receptor was identified in an adult with an advanced solid tumor such as melanoma, head and neck, liver or kidney cancer. Here the sequenced sample was CD4+ or CD8+ T cells sorted from blood, taken in a trial of the OX40 agonist ivuxolimab. The CDR3 nucleotides are TGTGCCAGCACTGGGACGTTCGCTCAGCCCCAGCATTTT. This encodes CASTGTFAQPQHF.